What follows are 6 T cell receptor beta chains derived from one specimen sequenced in a study of shared clonotypes between healthy human individuals. Only in-frame clones appear in the TCRdb table, and some are missing; sequencing was by immunoSEQ multiplex PCR. The sample gives about 1,800,000 clones, approximately 95% of which show up once; approximately 1.2% is in the top ten. Positive CCR7 selection of CD45RO-negative cells yielded the naive CD8 cells, and terminally differentiated effector memory CD45RA+ cells were excluded. Sequenced sample: naive CD8+ T cells sorted from blood. The receptors here all came from a man in his late teens or twenties in good health.

The rearrangement links TRBV5-4 to TRBJ1-3, with D hard to call. Trimming stripped 4 bases from V and 6 bases from J, with 14 bases between. The CDR3 is made up of 14 amino acids. Germline V gene data show CDR1 as SGHNT and CDR2 as YYREEE (reference sequence). The CDR3 nucleotides are TGTGCCAGCAGCGCCGGGAGCCTGGTAAACACCATATATTTT. Encoded protein: CASSAGSLVNTIYF.

The gene calls are TRBV11-2 and TRBJ1-6; unclear D gene. V was clipped by 5 bases and J by 5 bases, with 13 bases between them. The CDR3 has 15 amino acids. Germline CDR1 reads SGHAT; CDR2 reads FQNNGV. The chain's CDR3 is CASSPSPEDNSPLHF. CDR3 bases: TGTGCCAGCAGCCCCTCACCCGAGGATAATTCACCCCTCCACTTT.

V and J are TRBV9 and TRBJ1-1, with a tentative D call TRBD1 (6 bases). V dropped 2 bases and J dropped 2 bases, with 19 bases sitting between them. The germline V gene has CDR1 SGDLS and CDR2 YYNGEE. This CDR3 comprises 17 residues. The CDR3 region has the DNA TGTGCCAGCAGCGTTTCCAGGGGCCGGGACCTCAACACTGAAGCTTTCTTT. Its translation: CASSVSRGRDLNTEAFF.

This chain links TRBV25-1 with TRBJ2-7, with 11 nucleotides matching TRBD2. J was trimmed by 0 bases and V by 2 bases; bases with no gene match: 9. Germline CDR1 MGHDK, CDR2 SYGVNS. CDR3 length equals 18 residues. In DNA, the CDR3 is TGTGCCAGCAGTGAAGAGGGGGGACTAGCGGTGAGCTCCTACGAGCAGTACTTC. Its translation: CASSEEGGLAVSSYEQYF.

This chain connects TRBV7-9 to TRBJ2-7; perhaps TRBD2 as D (6 bases). The CDR3 sequence is 12 residues long. The V gene lost 3 bases and the J gene lost 6 bases, with 9 bases spanning the gap. Germline V lookup: CDR1 SEHNR, CDR2 FQNEAQ (reference sequence). Written as DNA, the CDR3 is TGTGCCAGCAGCTTTGCGGGAAGCGAGCAGTACTTC. It specifies CASSFAGSEQYF.

This chain uses TRBV28 with TRBJ2-1; D might be TRBD1 or TRBD2, each matching 6 bases. Germline assignment: CDR1 MDHEN and CDR2 SYDVKM. Trimming left V 2 bases short and J 2 bases short, with 31 bases between. The CDR3 runs 22 residues. DNA of the CDR3: TGTGCCAGCAGTTTAGGGGGCCCGCGGAGGGGCCTTCTACCTATTCCCTACAATGAGCAGTTCTTC. This sequence encodes CASSLGGPRRGLLPIPYNEQFF.